The sequence of this T cell receptor (beta chain) was determined in a study of blood T cell repertoires in COVID-19. Clones were read by immunoSEQ multiplex PCR, and TCRdb kept only the in-frame ones, dropping some. Of about 140,000 clones in the sample, over 75% are singletons; the top ten hold less than 3%. V was pared by 5 bases and J by 5 bases, with 14 bases of the junction left unmatched. Germline CDR1 MNHEY, CDR2 SMNVEV (reference sequence). CDR3 size: 16 residues. The origin of this receptor is a man aged 45-65 years with acute or convalescent COVID-19. The sequenced sample consisted of peripheral blood. The chain links TRBV27 to TRBJ2-7; 8 bases map to TRBD1. Written as DNA, the CDR3 is TGTGCCAGCAGTCTCCTCTTGACAGGGGCCGTGAACGAGCAGTACTTC. It specifies CASSLLLTGAVNEQYF.